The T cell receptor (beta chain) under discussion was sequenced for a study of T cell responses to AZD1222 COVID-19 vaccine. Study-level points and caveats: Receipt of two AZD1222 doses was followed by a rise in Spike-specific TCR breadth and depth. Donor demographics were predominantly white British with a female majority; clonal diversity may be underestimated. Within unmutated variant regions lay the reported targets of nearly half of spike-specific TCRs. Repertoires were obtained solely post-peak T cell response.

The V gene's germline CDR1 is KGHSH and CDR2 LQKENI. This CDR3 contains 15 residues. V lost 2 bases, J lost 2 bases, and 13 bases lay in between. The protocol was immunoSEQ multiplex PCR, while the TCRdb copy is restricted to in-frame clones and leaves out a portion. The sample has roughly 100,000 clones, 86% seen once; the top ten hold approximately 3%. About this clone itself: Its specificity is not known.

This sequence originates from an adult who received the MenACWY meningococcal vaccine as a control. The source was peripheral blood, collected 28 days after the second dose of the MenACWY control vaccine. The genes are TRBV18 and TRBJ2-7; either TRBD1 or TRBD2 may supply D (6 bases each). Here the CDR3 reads CASSPGGRSAYEQYF. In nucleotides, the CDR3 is TGTGCCAGCTCACCAGGGGGGCGCAGCGCCTACGAGCAGTACTTC.